This T cell receptor (beta chain) was identified during a study of T cells in Graves' hyperthyroidism and ophthalmopathy. Notes on the study in general: Ophthalmopathy prediction by the model preceded onset by a median approximately 6.1 months. Ophthalmopathy was distinguished from stable hyperthyroidism by 13 V-J signatures. Most clonotypes that expanded in the thyroid above 0.001 also showed up in blood.

This CDR3 region has 16 residues. Germline V gene data show CDR1 as MDHEN and CDR2 as SYDVKM. Trimming left V 7 bases short and J 0 bases short, with 15 bases between. Diagnosis rested on symptoms, serum thyroxine and TRAb, thyroid ultrasound, and orbital computed tomography. In regard to this clonotype: No antigen is known for it.

RNA transcripts were the template for amplifying TCR beta CDR3 regions. TCR CDR3 underwent first-round RT-PCR with the HTBI primer set. TCRdb itself ran the multiplex PCR reads through MiXCR, one entry per CDR3 protein. The data show 500,000 to 800,000 distinct CDR3 sequences, about 45% seen once. Sequenced input: peripheral blood or thyroid tissue (not recorded which). The origin of this receptor is an adult man with Graves' disease, either hyperthyroidism or ophthalmopathy (not recorded which). The rearrangement joins TRBV28 to TRBJ1-4; no reliable D call. The CDR3 sequence: CASTTTLGATNEKLFF. The CDR3 DNA follows: TGTGCCAGCACCACGACCTTAGGAGCAACTAATGAAAAACTGTTTTTT.